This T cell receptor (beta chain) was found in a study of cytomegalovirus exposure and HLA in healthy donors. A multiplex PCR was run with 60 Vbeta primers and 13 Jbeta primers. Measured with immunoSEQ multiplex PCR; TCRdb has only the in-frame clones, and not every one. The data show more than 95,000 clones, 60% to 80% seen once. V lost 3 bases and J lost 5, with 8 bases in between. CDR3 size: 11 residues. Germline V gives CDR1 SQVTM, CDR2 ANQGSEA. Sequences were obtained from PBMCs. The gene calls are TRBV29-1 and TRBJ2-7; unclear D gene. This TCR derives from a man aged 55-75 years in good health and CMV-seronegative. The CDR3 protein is CSVETHNEQYF. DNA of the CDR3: TGCAGCGTTGAGACTCACAACGAGCAGTACTTC.